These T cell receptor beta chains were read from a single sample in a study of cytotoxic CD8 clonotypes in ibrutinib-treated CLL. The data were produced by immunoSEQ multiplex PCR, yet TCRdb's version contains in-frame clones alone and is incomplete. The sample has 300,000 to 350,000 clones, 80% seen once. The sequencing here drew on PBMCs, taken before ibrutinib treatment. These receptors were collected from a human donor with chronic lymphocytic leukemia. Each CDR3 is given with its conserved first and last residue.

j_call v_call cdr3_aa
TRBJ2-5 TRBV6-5 CASSYGAGRETQYF
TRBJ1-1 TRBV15 CATSKTGGSVTEAFF
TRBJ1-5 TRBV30 CAWSSGFEQPQHF
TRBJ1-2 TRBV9 CASSKTGQTNYGYTF
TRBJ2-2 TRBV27 CASSPGVNTGELFF
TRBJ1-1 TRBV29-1 CSVFRDRANTEAFF
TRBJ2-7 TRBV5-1 CASSLASQENPYEQYF
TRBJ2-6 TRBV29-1 CSVMGQGFYSGANVLTF
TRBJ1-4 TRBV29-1 CSVARSEGGKLFF
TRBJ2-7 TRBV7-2 CASSLAGHRTYEQYF
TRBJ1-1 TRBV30 CAWSASDGREAFF
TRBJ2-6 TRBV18 CASSPGVSGANVLTF